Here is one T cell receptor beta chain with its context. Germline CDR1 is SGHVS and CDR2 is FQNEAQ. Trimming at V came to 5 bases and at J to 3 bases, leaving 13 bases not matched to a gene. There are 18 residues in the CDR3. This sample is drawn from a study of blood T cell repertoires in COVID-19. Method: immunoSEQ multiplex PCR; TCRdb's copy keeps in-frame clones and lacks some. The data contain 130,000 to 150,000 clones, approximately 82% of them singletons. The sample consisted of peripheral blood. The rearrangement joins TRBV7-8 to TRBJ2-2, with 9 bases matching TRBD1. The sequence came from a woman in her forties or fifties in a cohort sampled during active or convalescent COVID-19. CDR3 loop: CASSTYWGTGRDTGELFF. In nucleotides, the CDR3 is TGTGCCAGCAGCACCTACTGGGGGACAGGGAGAGACACCGGGGAGCTGTTTTTT.